This T cell receptor (beta chain) derives from a study of blood T cell repertoires in COVID-19. About the study: The study drew acute and convalescent COVID-19 samples from the United States, Italy and Spain.

Data came from immunoSEQ multiplex PCR; TCRdb stores just in-frame clones and leaves some out. The profile shows 200,000 to 250,000 clones, about 89% of them singletons. The germline V gene encodes CDR1 MNHEY and CDR2 SVGAGI. The length of the CDR3 is 14 residues. The V gene lost 0 bases and the J gene lost 1 base, with 6 bases spanning the gap. The source of this sequence is a woman between 40 and 55 years old with acute or convalescent COVID-19. The sample consisted of peripheral blood. The rearrangement links TRBV6-5 to TRBJ1-1, with D uncertain. CDR3 sequence (DNA): TGTGCCAGCAGTTACTCAGCTCCGAACACTGAAGCTTTCTTT. The encoded protein is CASSYSAPNTEAFF.